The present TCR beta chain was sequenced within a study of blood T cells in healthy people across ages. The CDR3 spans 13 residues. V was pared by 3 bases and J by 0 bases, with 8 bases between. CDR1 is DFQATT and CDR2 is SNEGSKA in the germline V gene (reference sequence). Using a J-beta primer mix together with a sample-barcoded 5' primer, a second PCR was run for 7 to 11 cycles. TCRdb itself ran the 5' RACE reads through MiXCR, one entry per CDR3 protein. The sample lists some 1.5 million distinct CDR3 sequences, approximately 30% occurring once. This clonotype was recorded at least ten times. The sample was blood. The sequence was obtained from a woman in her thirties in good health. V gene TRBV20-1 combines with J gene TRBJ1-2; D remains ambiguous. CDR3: CSASEEANYGYTF. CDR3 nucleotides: TGCAGTGCTAGTGAAGAAGCTAACTATGGCTACACCTTC.